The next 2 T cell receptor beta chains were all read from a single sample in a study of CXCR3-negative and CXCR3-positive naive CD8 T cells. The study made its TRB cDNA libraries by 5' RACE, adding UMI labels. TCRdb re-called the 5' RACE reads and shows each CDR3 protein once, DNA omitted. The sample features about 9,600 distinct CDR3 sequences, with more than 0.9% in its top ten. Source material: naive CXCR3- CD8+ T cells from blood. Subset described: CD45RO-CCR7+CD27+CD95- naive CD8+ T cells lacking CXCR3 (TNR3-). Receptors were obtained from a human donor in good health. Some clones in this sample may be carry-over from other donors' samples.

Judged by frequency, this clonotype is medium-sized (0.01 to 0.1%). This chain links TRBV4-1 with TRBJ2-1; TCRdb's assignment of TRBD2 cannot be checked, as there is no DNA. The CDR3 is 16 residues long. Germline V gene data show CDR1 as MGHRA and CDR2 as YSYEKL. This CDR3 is CASSSRLADIYNEQFF.

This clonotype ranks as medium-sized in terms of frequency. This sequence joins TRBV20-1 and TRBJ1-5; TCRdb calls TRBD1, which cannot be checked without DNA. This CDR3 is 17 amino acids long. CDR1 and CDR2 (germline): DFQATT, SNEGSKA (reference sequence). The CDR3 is CSAPDRSSRYSNQPQHF.